The next 27 T cell receptor beta chains were all read from a single sample in a study of blood T cell repertoires in COVID-19. The data were produced by immunoSEQ multiplex PCR, yet TCRdb's version contains in-frame clones alone and is incomplete. The table has roughly 500,000 clones, nearly 90% seen once. Sequenced: peripheral blood. The receptor source for this set is a young man with COVID-19, enrolled during active disease.

The rearrangement links TRBV6-5 to TRBJ2-1, with 10 nucleotides matching TRBD2. Germline CDR1 MNHEY, CDR2 SVGAGI. CDR3 size: 14 residues. The V gene end was trimmed by 7 bases and the J gene end by 5 bases; junction bases not matched to a gene: 5. In DNA, the CDR3 is TGTGCCAGCATACGGCTAGCGGGGGACAATGAGCAGTTCTTC. Amino acids: CASIRLAGDNEQFF.

The rearrangement links TRBV3-1 (or the pseudogene TRBV3-2) to TRBJ1-1; D is uncertain. This CDR3 has 11 residues. Trimming took 1 base from V and 11 from J, leaving 8 bases between them. Germline assignment: CDR1 LGHDT and CDR2 YNNKEL (reference sequence). For the CDR3, the DNA is TGTGCCAGCAGCCAAGGGGCGGGGGCTTTCTTT. Translated, it gives CASSQGAGAFF.

The table lists this clone with a count of one. The chain carries TRBV6-5 and TRBJ1-2; TRBD1 is a possible D gene (5 bases). The germline CDR1 and CDR2 sequences are MNHEY and SVGAGI. The V end was cut by 5 bases, the J end by 2 bases, with 9 bases between. The CDR3 runs to 13 residues. The CDR3 DNA is TGTGCCAGCAGTAAGACAGTAAACTATGGCTACACCTTC. Protein sequence: CASSKTVNYGYTF.

The chain recombines TRBV6-2 or TRBV6-3 with TRBJ1-6; D gene unclear. The CDR3 sequence is 13 residues long. Germline V gene sequence: CDR1 MNHEY, CDR2 SVGEGT. V lost 5 bases and J lost 6, with 8 bases in between. The CDR3 protein is CASSVRSNSPLHF. The CDR3 nucleotides are TGTGCCAGCAGTGTGAGGAGTAATTCACCCCTCCACTTT.

The rearrangement joins TRBV27 to TRBJ2-6, with D hard to call. The V gene lost 3 bases and the J gene lost 2 bases, with 8 bases spanning the gap. The germline V gene encodes CDR1 MNHEY and CDR2 SMNVEV (reference sequence). This CDR3 contains 15 residues. The DNA for the CDR3 is TGTGCCAGCAGTTTTTCCCTTGCTGGGGCCAACGTCCTGACTTTC. This translates into CASSFSLAGANVLTF.

This chain uses TRBV24-1 with TRBJ2-1, with D unclear. The V gene's germline CDR1 is KGHDR and CDR2 SFDVKD. Trimming took off 2 bases at V and 7 bases at J, with 14 bases between the two ends. The CDR3 runs 15 residues. CDR3 DNA: TGTGCCACCAGTGATTACCCGACGGGTCGGAATGAGCAGTTCTTC. It specifies CATSDYPTGRNEQFF.

This chain joins TRBV18 and TRBJ2-7; the match to TRBD2 covers 14 bases. The length of the CDR3 is 17 residues. The germline CDR1 and CDR2 sequences are KGHSH and LQKENI. V lost 2 bases and J lost 0; bases outside the gene matches: 3. The CDR3 DNA is TGTGCCAGCTCACCAAGACTAGCGGGAGGGCCCTCCTACGAGCAGTACTTC. It codes for CASSPRLAGGPSYEQYF.

The chain couples TRBV2 to TRBJ1-2, with D perhaps matching TRBD1 (6 bases). The CDR3 consists of 12 residues. Deletions cut 6 bases from V and 6 bases from J, with 11 bases between. Germline CDR1 reads SNHLY; CDR2 reads FYNNEI. The CDR3 is CASRYRADGYTF. The DNA of the CDR3 is TGTGCCAGCAGGTACAGGGCAGATGGCTACACCTTC.

This rearrangement joins TRBV5-4 to TRBJ2-5; tentatively, D is TRBD1 (6 bases). Germline loops: CDR1 SGHNT, CDR2 YYREEE (reference sequence). Deletions cut 4 bases from V and 3 bases from J, with 19 bases between. The CDR3 has 16 residues. The CDR3 bases are TGTGCCAGCAGCCCACTGAGGGGGAATGCCGAAGAGACCCAGTACTTC. Amino acids: CASSPLRGNAEETQYF.

The chain links TRBV5-5 to TRBJ1-3, with 7 bases that match TRBD1. CDR1 is SGHKS and CDR2 is YYEKEE in the germline V gene (reference sequence). CDR3 length: 16 residues. V lost 2 bases to trimming and J lost 1 base; unmatched junction nucleotides: 6. The DNA for the CDR3 is TGTGCCAGCAGCTTACAGGGGTACGTTTCTGGAAACACCATATATTTT. It codes for CASSLQGYVSGNTIYF.

The chain employs TRBV7-3 and TRBJ2-1; TRBD2 agrees at 14 bases. Germline trimming cut 1 base from V and 10 bases from J; bases unmatched to any gene: 6. This CDR3 spans 16 amino acids. The germline V gene encodes CDR1 SGHTA and CDR2 FQGTGA. DNA for the CDR3: TGTGCCAGCAGCTTAATTGGGACTAGCGGGAGTTGGGAGCAGTTCTTC. Amino acid sequence: CASSLIGTSGSWEQFF.

This clone was detected only once. The J gene is TRBJ1-5, the V gene TRBV6-5; no clear D. CDR1 and CDR2 (germline): MNHEY, SVGAGI. CDR3 length: 15 residues. V lost 5 bases and J 0 bases, leaving 11 bases between the germline ends. In DNA, the CDR3 is TGTGCCAGCAGTCGCTTGGGAGTTAGCAATCAGCCCCAGCATTTT. Residues: CASSRLGVSNQPQHF.

The chain has TRBV11-3 and TRBJ2-3, with TRBD2 identical over 15 bases. The CDR3 is made up of 17 amino acids. The ends lost 4 bases at V and 0 bases at J; junction bases unmatched: 2. Germline V lookup: CDR1 SGHNT, CDR2 YENEEA. The CDR3, as DNA: TGTGCCAGCAGCTCGGGACTAGCGGGAGGTAGCACAGATACGCAGTATTTT. Encoded protein: CASSSGLAGGSTDTQYF.

This clone has a single count. V and J are TRBV5-1 and TRBJ2-1; 8 bases are shared with TRBD2. V was pared by 0 bases and J by 5 bases, with 4 bases of the junction left unmatched. Germline loops: CDR1 SGHRS, CDR2 YFSETQ. The CDR3 extends over 15 amino acids. The CDR3 DNA follows: TGCGCCAGCAGCTTGGAGGGACTAGATAACAATGAGCAGTTCTTC. Protein: CASSLEGLDNNEQFF.

This chain uses TRBV13 with TRBJ2-3; 14 nucleotides match TRBD2. V lost 5 bases, J lost 3 bases, and 7 bases stayed unmatched. The CDR3 has 17 residues. Per germline, CDR1 PRHDT and CDR2 FYEKMQ (reference sequence). The CDR3 region is CASSTRLAGGRTDTQYF. Here the CDR3 DNA reads TGTGCCAGCAGCACCCGACTAGCGGGGGGGAGGACAGATACGCAGTATTTT.

V is TRBV19 and J is TRBJ2-1; D possibly corresponds to TRBD2 (6 bases). V lost 3 bases, J lost 7 bases, and 10 bases lay in between. The CDR3 spans 13 residues. The V gene's germline CDR1 is LNHDA and CDR2 SQIVND (reference sequence). In nucleotides, the CDR3 is TGTGCCAGTAGTATGGCGGGGTTTAATGAGCAGTTCTTC. Residues: CASSMAGFNEQFF.

The gene calls are TRBV11-2 and TRBJ1-2; D is unresolved. Germline CDR1 is SGHAT and CDR2 is FQNNGV. V was shortened by 5 bases and J by 4 bases, with 17 bases between the two germline ends. The CDR3 length is 15 residues. CDR3 protein: CASSPSLTEPYGYTF. CDR3 DNA sequence: TGTGCCAGCAGCCCAAGCCTAACAGAGCCCTATGGCTACACCTTC.

This rearrangement joins TRBV9 to TRBJ2-7; tentative D call: TRBD2 (5 bases). Germline V gene sequence: CDR1 SGDLS, CDR2 YYNGEE. With 0 bases removed from V and 0 bases from J, the gap between germline ends came to 7 bases. The CDR3 is 14 amino acids. For the CDR3, the DNA is TGTGCCAGCAGCGTAGAAAGCGGCTCCTACGAGCAGTACTTC. Encoded protein: CASSVESGSYEQYF.

The chain uses TRBV4-1 and TRBJ1-6; the D gene is possibly TRBD1 (5 bases). The CDR3 is 14 amino acids. Germline V gene lookup returns CDR1 MGHRA and CDR2 YSYEKL. With 0 bases removed from V and 7 bases from J, the gap between germline ends came to 7 bases. The CDR3 is CASSQDRGNSPLHF. The CDR3 bases are TGCGCCAGCAGCCAAGATCGGGGGAATTCACCCCTCCACTTT.

The chain joins TRBV11-3 to TRBJ2-7; TRBD2 matches 8 bases. The ends lost 2 bases at V and 5 bases at J; junction bases unmatched: 14. The germline gives CDR1 SGHNT, CDR2 YENEEA. This CDR3 is 17 amino acids long. The CDR3 nucleotides are TGTGCCAGCAGCTTATACCATGCTAATAGCGGGACCCACGAGCAGTACTTC. It specifies CASSLYHANSGTHEQYF.

The V and J genes are TRBV7-9 and TRBJ1-2; TRBD1 might be the D (6 bases). Trimming took 4 bases from V and 6 from J, leaving 15 bases between them. Germline CDR1 SEHNR, CDR2 FQNEAQ (reference sequence). The CDR3 consists of 14 residues. The CDR3 region has the DNA TGTGCCAGCAGCTACGACAGGACCATCGATGGCTACACCTTC. It codes for CASSYDRTIDGYTF. The complete variable domain, with remaining parts taken from reference TRBV7-9 and TRBJ1-2, reads DTGVSQNPRHKITKRGQNVTFRCDPISEHNRLYWYRQTLGQGPEFLTYFQNEAQLEKSRLLSDRFSAERPKGSFSTLEIQRTEQGDSAMYLCASSYDRTIDGYTFGSGTRLTVV.

This chain connects TRBV2 to TRBJ2-3; D gene ambiguous. Trimming shortened V by 1 base and J by 5 bases, and 4 bases separated the two germline ends. The CDR3 length is 12 residues. Germline assignment: CDR1 SNHLY and CDR2 FYNNEI. In DNA, the CDR3 is TGTGCCAGCAGTGAAGACGGAGATACGCAGTATTTT. It codes for CASSEDGDTQYF.

V and J are TRBV19 and TRBJ1-2; 7 nucleotides align to TRBD1. The CDR3 sequence is 15 residues long. Germline loops: CDR1 LNHDA, CDR2 SQIVND (reference sequence). With 5 bases clipped from V and 3 bases from J, the junction kept 9 bases outside the gene matches. The CDR3 loop reads CASSPMTGRDYGYTF. The CDR3 DNA reads as TGTGCCAGTAGTCCAATGACAGGGAGAGACTATGGCTACACCTTC. The full variable domain, rest sourced from reference TRBV19 and TRBJ1-2, is DGGITQSPKYLFRKEGQNVTLSCEQNLNHDAMYWYRQDPGQGLRLIYYSQIVNDFQKGDIAEGYSVSREKKESFPLTVTSAQKNPTAFYLCASSPMTGRDYGYTFGSGTRLTVV.

The V call is TRBV25-1, the J call TRBJ1-1; D unclear. Between the trimmed V and J ends, which lost 10 bases and 8 bases, there was a span of 17 bases. There are 12 residues in the CDR3. Germline V gene lookup returns CDR1 MGHDK and CDR2 SYGVNS. The CDR3 region is CAISRGSGEAFF. For the CDR3, the DNA is TGTGCCATAAGTAGAGGGTCGGGAGAAGCTTTCTTT.

The chain carries TRBV9 and TRBJ2-5, with 7 nucleotides matching TRBD2. Per the germline V gene, CDR1 is SGDLS and CDR2 is YYNGEE. V lost 4 bases to trimming and J lost 5 bases; unmatched junction nucleotides: 11. The CDR3 totals 15 residues. The CDR3: CASSLTSEGGETQYF. CDR3 DNA sequence: TGTGCCAGCAGCCTCACTAGCGAGGGAGGGGAGACCCAGTACTTC.

This chain joins TRBV7-3 and TRBJ2-1, with 8 positions matching TRBD1. The junction had 7 bases not matched to a gene; V was cut back by 3 bases and J by 6 bases. The CDR3 runs to 15 residues. The V gene's germline CDR1 is SGHTA and CDR2 FQGTGA. The CDR3 DNA sequence: TGTGCCAGCAGCTTGATGGGGACAGGTTTCAATGAGCAGTTCTTC. Translation: CASSLMGTGFNEQFF.

This chain joins TRBV7-2 and TRBJ2-5; maybe TRBD2 (6 bases). Germline V gives CDR1 SGHTA, CDR2 FQGNSA. Trimming pared 0 bases from V and 1 base from J, leaving 12 bases between. This CDR3 is built from 16 residues. CDR3 DNA sequence: TGTGCCAGCAGCTTAGCGTGGCGGGACGGCCAAGAGACCCAGTACTTC. Protein sequence: CASSLAWRDGQETQYF.